These T cell receptor beta chains were read from a single sample in a study of cytomegalovirus exposure and HLA in healthy donors. This table comes from immunoSEQ multiplex PCR, and its TCRdb copy is limited to in-frame clones, with some not included. The repertoire holds 200,000 or so clones, with approximately 78% as singletons. Sequenced sample: PBMCs. These TCRs come from a woman between 18 and 29 years old in good health and CMV-seronegative. Both conserved end residues are part of each CDR3. D genes are given only for firm matches. The listing skips clone size in some rows; elsewhere it reads once, few, many or a size class.

clone_size: NA
j_call: TRBJ1-4
v_call: TRBV20-1
d_call: NA
cdr3_nt: TGCAGTGCCATTAGGGGGGAAAAACTGTTTTTT
cdr3_aa: CSAIRGEKLFF

clone_size: NA
j_call: TRBJ2-7
v_call: TRBV7-9
d_call: TRBD2
cdr3_nt: TGTGCCAGCAGCTTAGCGGGAGGGCCTGACGAGCAGTACTTC
cdr3_aa: CASSLAGGPDEQYF

clone_size: once
j_call: TRBJ1-1
v_call: TRBV5-1
d_call: NA
cdr3_nt: TGCGCCAGCAGCTACCAAAGCATGAACACTGAAGCTTTCTTT
cdr3_aa: CASSYQSMNTEAFF

clone_size: NA
j_call: TRBJ1-1
v_call: TRBV9
d_call: TRBD1
cdr3_nt: TGTGCCAGCAGCTCCAGACAGGGGGGCACTGAAGCTTTCTTT
cdr3_aa: CASSSRQGGTEAFF

clone_size: NA
j_call: TRBJ2-7
v_call: TRBV28
d_call: TRBD2
cdr3_nt: TGTGCCAGCAGGGCCGGGACTAGCGGGAGAGGGTACTTC
cdr3_aa: CASRAGTSGRGYF

clone_size: NA
j_call: TRBJ2-3
v_call: TRBV6-5
d_call: NA
cdr3_nt: TGTGCCAGCAGGACTACCCACACAGATACGCAGTATTTT
cdr3_aa: CASRTTHTDTQYF

clone_size: once
j_call: TRBJ2-2
v_call: TRBV27
d_call: NA
cdr3_nt: TGTGCCAGCAGTTTACTATACACCGGGGAGCTGTTTTTT
cdr3_aa: CASSLLYTGELFF

clone_size: NA
j_call: TRBJ2-7
v_call: TRBV29-1
d_call: TRBD1
cdr3_nt: TGCAGCGTCCTCCCAGGACAGGGCTCCTACGAGCAGTACTTC
cdr3_aa: CSVLPGQGSYEQYF

clone_size: NA
j_call: TRBJ1-2
v_call: TRBV19
d_call: TRBD1
cdr3_nt: TGTGCCAGTAGTAACCAGGGGGCAAATGGCTACACCTTC
cdr3_aa: CASSNQGANGYTF

clone_size: NA
j_call: TRBJ2-7
v_call: TRBV5-6
d_call: TRBD1
cdr3_nt: TGTGCCAGCAGCTTCGGGACAGGGGGCCGCGAGCAGTACTTC
cdr3_aa: CASSFGTGGREQYF

clone_size: NA
j_call: TRBJ2-7
v_call: TRBV5-4
d_call: TRBD1
cdr3_nt: TGTGCCAGCAGGGGACAGGACTCCCACGAGCAGTACTTC
cdr3_aa: CASRGQDSHEQYF

clone_size: NA
j_call: TRBJ2-1
v_call: TRBV27
d_call: TRBD2
cdr3_nt: TGTGCCAGCAGTTTCGGGGCGGGAGGGTACAATGAGCAGTTCTTC
cdr3_aa: CASSFGAGGYNEQFF

clone_size: NA
j_call: TRBJ1-1
v_call: TRBV6-5
d_call: TRBD1
cdr3_nt: TGTGCCAGCAGTTACAAAGACCGACAGGGGAGTGAAGCTTTCTTT
cdr3_aa: CASSYKDRQGSEAFF

clone_size: NA
j_call: TRBJ2-3
v_call: TRBV5-1
d_call: NA
cdr3_nt: TGCGCCAGCAGCTCAGGGTTTAGCACAGATACGCAGTATTTT
cdr3_aa: CASSSGFSTDTQYF

clone_size: NA
j_call: TRBJ2-7
v_call: TRBV9
d_call: TRBD1
cdr3_nt: TGTGCCAGCAGCGCAGGGACAGGAGGGTCCTACGAGCAGTACTTC
cdr3_aa: CASSAGTGGSYEQYF

clone_size: few
j_call: TRBJ2-7
v_call: TRBV6-1
d_call: NA
cdr3_nt: TGTGCCAGCAGTGCGGGACTCCTCTCCCCCAGCTCCTACGAGCAGTACTTC
cdr3_aa: CASSAGLLSPSSYEQYF

clone_size: NA
j_call: TRBJ2-3
v_call: TRBV30
d_call: TRBD1
cdr3_nt: TGTGCCTGGAAGGGGGCCGAGGGGATAGATACGCAGTATTTT
cdr3_aa: CAWKGAEGIDTQYF

clone_size: NA
j_call: TRBJ1-2
v_call: TRBV5-1
d_call: NA
cdr3_nt: TGCGCCAGCAGCCAGAAATCAGGGCCCGCCACCTATGGCTACACCTTC
cdr3_aa: CASSQKSGPATYGYTF

clone_size: NA
j_call: TRBJ1-4
v_call: TRBV5-5
d_call: NA
cdr3_nt: TGTGCCAGCAGCTCTGAGGGGGTGTCTGAAAAACTGTTTTTT
cdr3_aa: CASSSEGVSEKLFF

clone_size: once
j_call: TRBJ1-2
v_call: TRBV2
d_call: TRBD1
cdr3_nt: TGTGCCCCCCAGGTCACAGGGGAGATGTCCGATGGCTACACCTTC
cdr3_aa: CAPQVTGEMSDGYTF

clone_size: few
j_call: TRBJ2-5
v_call: TRBV7-3
d_call: NA
cdr3_nt: TGTGCCAGCGGGCTTTACAGGGAAGAGACCCAGTACTTC
cdr3_aa: CASGLYREETQYF

clone_size: NA
j_call: TRBJ1-5
v_call: TRBV2
d_call: NA
cdr3_nt: TGTGCCACCCTAGGGGGAATCGGCCAGCCCCAGCATTTT
cdr3_aa: CATLGGIGQPQHF